Sequencing of this TCR beta chain was carried out in a study of blood T cells in healthy people across ages. Study as a whole: Roughly one uniquely barcoded beta molecule per two T cells was captured.

Findings of the study overall: Bulk PBMC profiling left naive and antigen-experienced comparisons inconclusive.

Next came a second PCR, run for roughly 6 to 11 cycles, which used a sample-barcoded 5' primer along with a J-beta primer mix. A template-switch adaptor that had 12 random nucleotides put a tag on each cDNA molecule. Using its own MiXCR run on the 5' RACE reads, TCRdb lists one record per CDR3 protein. The table records approximately 770,000 distinct CDR3 sequences, 55% to 75% of them present only once. This CDR3 is built from 15 residues. The germline V gene has CDR1 LGHDT and CDR2 YNNKEL (reference sequence). Regarding this clonotype: Its specificity is unknown. A read error may produce the germline difference seen at one junction end.

The TCR comes from a man between 25 and 39 years old in good health. Input material: blood. V usage is TRBV3-1 and J usage is TRBJ2-1; D possibly corresponds to TRBD1 (7 bases). This CDR3 is CASRQVQGGFNEQFF. The DNA of the CDR3 is TGTGCCAGCAGGCAAGTTCAGGGGGGCTTCAATGAGCAGTTCTTC.